These T cell receptor beta chains were read from a single sample in a study of PD-1 blockade in classical Hodgkin lymphoma. The repertoire was sequenced with immunoSEQ multiplex PCR; TCRdb's copy has only in-frame clones and lacks some. The data show 20,000 to 25,000 clones, approximately 94% seen once. The specimen sequenced was peripheral blood mononuclear cells (PBMCs). These receptors came from a human donor with classical Hodgkin lymphoma. CDR3s include the opening cysteine and the closing phenylalanine or tryptophan. D genes are given only for firm matches. Clone sizes are given selectively: once, few, many, or a class where the clone is expanded.

v_call	d_call	j_call	clone_size	cdr3_length	cdr3_nt	cdr3_aa
TRBV5-5	TRBD2	TRBJ2-2	.	18	TGTGCCAGCAGCTTGGGGCTAGCGGGGGGACCGAACACCGGGGAGCTGTTTTTT	CASSLGLAGGPNTGELFF
TRBV4-3	.	TRBJ2-7	.	15	TGCGCCAGCAGCCAGATGAGAGGGACCGCCCTCGAGCAGTACTTC	CASSQMRGTALEQYF
TRBV6-4	.	TRBJ1-4	.	12	TGTGCCAGCATCCAGAGGGAAGGGATAAGGTTTTTT	CASIQREGIRFF
TRBV5-6	.	TRBJ2-3	once	14	TGTGCCAGCAGCTCAGAGACGGGGGCAGATACGCAGTATTTT	CASSSETGADTQYF
TRBV5-6	.	TRBJ2-5	.	15	TGTGCCAGCAGCTTGGTTCGGCAGGGGCAAGAGACCCAGTACTTC	CASSLVRQGQETQYF
TRBV7-9	.	TRBJ1-2	.	15	TGTGCCAGCAGCCTGACAGAGCCGGATAACTATGGCTACACCTTC	CASSLTEPDNYGYTF
TRBV6-4	TRBD1	TRBJ1-2	once	14	TGTGCCAGCAGTGAACGGACAGGGGGCGATGGCTACACCTTC	CASSERTGGDGYTF
TRBV9	.	TRBJ1-1	.	14	TGTGCCAGCAGCTTCGTCCCGGGGAACACTGAAGCTTTCTTT	CASSFVPGNTEAFF
TRBV6-1	.	TRBJ1-5	.	14	TGTGCCAGCTGGTCCTCCGGGCGGTATCAGCCCCAGCATTTT	CASWSSGRYQPQHF
TRBV19	.	TRBJ1-1	once	14	TGTGCCAGTAGTATTGGGCAGGCGACGGTGGATGCTTTCTTT	CASSIGQATVDAFF
TRBV7-6	.	TRBJ2-7	.	15	TGTGCCAGCAGCCCCATGGGCCGGAACTCCTACGAGCAGTACTTC	CASSPMGRNSYEQYF
TRBV9	TRBD2	TRBJ2-3	once	17	TGTGCCAGCAGCGCTACTGGTAGCGGGGAGTTCACAGATACGCAGTATTTT	CASSATGSGEFTDTQYF
TRBV5-4	TRBD1	TRBJ2-7	.	14	TGTGCCAGCAGCTTTGGCAGGGGGTCCTACGAGCAGTACTTC	CASSFGRGSYEQYF
TRBV11-2	TRBD2	TRBJ2-7	.	16	TGTGCCAGCAGCTTACTAGCGGGGGGTAGGCTCTACGAGCAGTACTTC	CASSLLAGGRLYEQYF
TRBV11-3	TRBD1	TRBJ1-1	few	16	TGTGCCAGCAGCTTTTCGCCCAGGACAGGGAACACTGAAGCTTTCTTT	CASSFSPRTGNTEAFF